These 30 T cell receptor beta chains originate from one sample sequenced in a study of T-cell reconstitution after alpha-beta-depleted transplantation in children. During its preparation, the TCRbeta library received unique molecular identifiers. TCRdb passed the PCR reads through MiXCR, listing each CDR3 protein once. The sample consists of 90,000 to 100,000 distinct CDR3 sequences, 23% of them appearing once. Sequencing was performed on PBMCs, taken before TCRalphabeta/CD19-depleted stem cell transplant. These TCRs come from a boy aged 2 to 9 with acute lymphoblastic leukemia, due to receive a stem cell transplant.

There are many counts of this clonotype. The CDR3 reads CASSRSVSGQGNEQFF. CDR3 nucleotides: TGTGCCAGCAGCCGTTCGGTTTCGGGACAGGGGAATGAGCAGTTCTTC. V is TRBV7-2 and J is TRBJ2-1; 10 bases match TRBD1. After removal of 5 bases from V and 7 bases from J, the junction contained 11 bases not matched to a gene. The CDR3 has 16 amino acids. Germline V CDR1 and CDR2: SGHTA, FQGNSA.

The table lists this clonotype with a few counts. The rearrangement joins TRBV4-1 to TRBJ2-7; D unclear. Trimming pared 3 bases from V and 0 bases from J, leaving 12 bases between. The CDR3 extends over 15 amino acids. CDR1 and CDR2 from the germline V gene are MGHRA and YSYEKL. The CDR3 DNA sequence: TGCGCCAGCAGCCAGATCATCGGACGCTCCTACGAGCAGTACTTC. Residues: CASSQIIGRSYEQYF.

This clonotype occurred many times. J is TRBJ2-1 and V is TRBV10-3; a possible D gene is TRBD2 (6 bases). V was clipped by 8 bases and J by 8 bases, with 19 bases between them. The CDR3 runs to 14 residues. Germline V gene sequence: CDR1 ENHRY, CDR2 SYGVKD. CDR3 residues: CAIDEGGGADEQFF. The CDR3 region has the DNA TGTGCCATCGACGAGGGCGGAGGGGCCGATGAGCAGTTCTTC.

This clonotype appeared once. This chain uses TRBV9 with TRBJ2-7, with a possible D match to TRBD2 (7 bases). Germline values: CDR1 SGDLS, CDR2 YYNGEE. The CDR3 runs to 14 residues. Trimming stripped 2 bases from V and 2 bases from J, with 11 bases between. Here the CDR3 DNA reads TGTGCCAGCAGCGTCGGCGGGGGCCCCTACGAGCAGTACTTC. It is translated as CASSVGGGPYEQYF. The variable domain in full, completed from reference TRBV9 and TRBJ2-7, reads DSGVTQTPKHLITATGQRVTLRCSPRSGDLSVYWYQQSLDQGLQFLIQYYNGEERAKGNILERFSAQQFPDLHSELNLSSLELGDSALYFCASSVGGGPYEQYFGPGTRLTVT.

This clonotype was seen a handful of times. The rearrangement joins TRBV12-5 to TRBJ2-1; D perhaps matches TRBD2 (6 bases). Trimming pared 1 base from V and 8 bases from J, leaving 9 bases between. The CDR3 totals 13 residues. The germline CDR1 and CDR2 sequences are LGHNT and FRNRAP. This CDR3 reads CASGLGGGDEQFF. The CDR3 DNA sequence: TGTGCTAGTGGTTTGGGTGGCGGGGATGAGCAGTTCTTC.

This clonotype turned up a few times. The chain couples TRBV28 to TRBJ2-5; D is undetermined. The CDR3 sequence is 14 residues long. V gave up 8 bases and J gave up 2 bases, with 15 bases separating them. Germline V gene lookup returns CDR1 MDHEN and CDR2 SYDVKM. CDR3 nucleotides: TGTGCCAGCGGGGATCCGAACCCTCAAGAGACCCAGTACTTC. This sequence encodes CASGDPNPQETQYF.

V usage is TRBV28 and J usage is TRBJ2-7; 7 bases align to TRBD2. Per germline, CDR1 MDHEN and CDR2 SYDVKM. Trimming cost V 3 bases and J 1 base; bases outside gene matches: 6. The CDR3 has 15 amino acids. The CDR3 reads CASSFGGGRSYEQYF. The CDR3 DNA reads as TGTGCCAGCAGTTTCGGGGGAGGGAGATCCTACGAGCAGTACTTC.

The chain recombines TRBV4-3 with TRBJ2-1; 9 bases fit TRBD2. Looked up from germline, CDR1 is LGHNA and CDR2 is YSLEER. The CDR3 runs to 15 residues. V trimming: 1 base; J trimming: 2 bases; junction bases outside the gene matches: 0. CDR3 nucleotide sequence: TGCGCCAGCAGCCAAGGGACTAGCGCCTACAATGAGCAGTTCTTC. The encoded protein is CASSQGTSAYNEQFF.

In this sample, this clonotype turned up a few times. CDR3 in DNA: TGTGCCAGCAGGGTGACTGGACTCGAGCAGTACTTC. Its translation is CASRVTGLEQYF. The chain is built from TRBV28 and TRBJ2-7; possibly TRBD2 for D (5 bases). V was shortened by 6 bases and J by 6 bases, with 12 bases between the two germline ends. Germline V gene lookup returns CDR1 MDHEN and CDR2 SYDVKM. CDR3 size: 12 residues.

This clonotype was detected a few times. This chain connects TRBV28 to TRBJ2-3; tentative D call: TRBD2 (6 bases). The CDR3 length is 17 residues. Trimming pared 4 bases from V and 0 bases from J, leaving 17 bases between. Germline loops: CDR1 MDHEN, CDR2 SYDVKM. The CDR3 protein is CASSSPSGRASTDTQYF. CDR3 DNA sequence: TGTGCCAGCAGTTCCCCCTCCGGGAGAGCAAGCACAGATACGCAGTATTTT.

J is TRBJ1-5 and V is TRBV27; TRBD1 agrees at 10 bases. Trimming took 6 bases from V and 4 from J; bases not matched to a gene: 6. The germline V gene has CDR1 MNHEY and CDR2 SMNVEV (reference sequence). CDR3 size: 15 residues. Here the CDR3 reads CASSLDRGLNQPQHF. In DNA form, the CDR3 reads TGTGCCAGCAGCCTCGACAGGGGGCTAAATCAGCCCCAGCATTTT.

This clonotype was found many times. V is TRBV12-5 and J is TRBJ2-2, with unresolved D. V dropped 8 bases and J dropped 2 bases, with 6 bases sitting between them. The CDR3 spans 12 residues. Germline V gene sequence: CDR1 LGHNT, CDR2 FRNRAP. The CDR3 region is CASCHNTGELFF. The CDR3 DNA follows: TGTGCTAGTTGCCATAACACCGGGGAGCTGTTTTTT.

This chain links TRBV28 with TRBJ2-7, with D unresolved. The germline V and J ends were trimmed by 6 bases and 4 bases, with 10 bases remaining between them. Germline assignment: CDR1 MDHEN and CDR2 SYDVKM. There are 12 residues in the CDR3. This CDR3 is CASSQVRYEQYF. The CDR3 DNA sequence: TGTGCCAGCAGCCAAGTACGGTACGAGCAGTACTTC.

This clonotype was observed a handful of times. The chain joins TRBV5-1 to TRBJ2-1, with D perhaps matching TRBD1 or TRBD2 (6 bases each). The CDR3 is made up of 15 amino acids. V gave up 3 bases and J gave up 9 bases, with 19 bases separating them. In germline, CDR1 is SGHRS, CDR2 YFSETQ. The chain's CDR3 is CASSSTNYGGGEQFF. The CDR3 nucleotides are TGCGCCAGCAGCTCAACCAATTACGGGGGCGGTGAGCAGTTCTTC.

The J gene is TRBJ2-2, the V gene TRBV20-1; 7 positions match TRBD2. With 1 base clipped from V and 7 bases from J, the junction kept 6 bases outside the gene matches. The germline CDR1 and CDR2 sequences are DFQATT and SNEGSKA (reference sequence). The CDR3 totals 14 residues. Here the CDR3 reads CSARASGILGELFF. As DNA, the CDR3 is TGCAGTGCTAGAGCTAGCGGAATTCTCGGGGAGCTGTTTTTT.

This CDR3 is CASSLGQGRLEMNTEAFF. In nucleotides, the CDR3 is TGTGCCAGCAGCTTGGGGCAGGGAAGGCTAGAAATGAACACTGAAGCTTTCTTT. The chain carries TRBV11-2 and TRBJ1-1, with D possibly being TRBD1 (5 bases). In germline, CDR1 is SGHAT, CDR2 FQNNGV. The CDR3 covers 18 residues. Trimming took 3 bases from V and 0 from J, leaving 20 bases between them. The complete variable domain, with remaining parts taken from reference TRBV11-2 and TRBJ1-1, reads EAGVAQSPRYKIIEKRQSVAFWCNPISGHATLYWYQQILGQGPKLLIQFQNNGVVDDSQLPKDRFSAERLKGVDSTLKIQPAKLEDSAVYLCASSLGQGRLEMNTEAFFGQGTRLTVV.

The chain employs TRBV7-9 and TRBJ2-7; a weak D match, TRBD1 (5 bases). This CDR3 comprises 14 residues. Between the trimmed V and J ends, which lost 3 bases and 4 bases, there was a span of 13 bases. CDR1 and CDR2 from the germline V gene are SEHNR and FQNEAQ (reference sequence). CDR3 nucleotide sequence: TGTGCCAGCAGCTTGACAGATAAAGCTTACGAGCAGTACTTC. Protein sequence: CASSLTDKAYEQYF.

The rearrangement uses TRBV6-6 and TRBJ1-2; weak D call: TRBD1 (5 bases). Per the germline V gene, CDR1 is MNHNY and CDR2 is SVGAGI (reference sequence). This CDR3 spans 13 amino acids. V lost 10 bases, J lost 3 bases, and 15 bases lay in between. The CDR3 loop reads CATLTRGDYGYTF. The CDR3 DNA reads as TGTGCCACCTTAACCCGGGGGGACTATGGCTACACCTTC.

This chain uses TRBV7-7 with TRBJ2-3, with TRBD2 matching 11 bases. Trimming at V came to 1 base and at J to 3 bases, leaving 12 bases not matched to a gene. Per the germline V gene, CDR1 is SSHAT and CDR2 is FNYEAQ (reference sequence). The CDR3 has 19 amino acids. The CDR3 protein is CASSLEGLAEGPTTDTQYF. The CDR3 DNA sequence: TGTGCCAGCAGCTTAGAGGGACTAGCGGAGGGGCCGACGACAGATACGCAGTATTTT.

This clonotype came up many times. The V call is TRBV12-3 or TRBV12-4, the J call TRBJ2-7, with TRBD2 as a possible D gene (6 bases). V dropped 1 base and J dropped 6 bases, with 16 bases sitting between them. This CDR3 is 15 amino acids long. DNA for the CDR3: TGTGCCAGCAGTTTAGGTGTATCGGGAGCGGCCGAGCAGTACTTC. Amino acid sequence: CASSLGVSGAAEQYF.

Only a few counts were recorded for this clonotype. The chain links TRBV5-5 to TRBJ2-6, with D hard to call. There are 14 residues in the CDR3. V lost 5 bases and J lost 6, with 12 bases in between. Germline CDR1 reads SGHKS; CDR2 reads YYEKEE (reference sequence). CDR3 loop: CASSVSYPANVLTF. CDR3 coding DNA: TGTGCCAGCAGTGTATCCTATCCGGCCAACGTCCTGACTTTC.

The rearrangement uses TRBV10-3 and TRBJ2-5; no definite D call. The CDR3 contains 13 residues. Germline V gene sequence: CDR1 ENHRY, CDR2 SYGVKD. Between the trimmed V and J ends, which lost 5 bases and 4 bases, there was a span of 11 bases. The CDR3 loop is CAISPTPRETQYF. CDR3 nucleotide sequence: TGTGCCATCAGTCCCACCCCTAGAGAGACCCAGTACTTC.

This clonotype came up a few times. The chain employs TRBV15 and TRBJ1-1; no definite D call. V dropped 1 base and J dropped 2 bases, with 11 bases sitting between them. This CDR3 region has 15 residues. Germline V gene lookup returns CDR1 LNHNV and CDR2 YYDKDF (reference sequence). DNA of the CDR3: TGTGCCACCAGCAGAGTAAAGGTGTTAAACACTGAAGCTTTCTTT. Translated: CATSRVKVLNTEAFF.

This clonotype turned up a few times. The chain carries TRBV7-2 and TRBJ1-1; possible D gene TRBD1, 5 bases. Trimming took off 2 bases at V and 4 bases at J, with 14 bases between the two ends. The CDR3 is made up of 15 amino acids. Germline CDR1 is SGHTA and CDR2 is FQGNSA. CDR3 in amino acids: CASSLMGGSLTEAFF. CDR3 nucleotides: TGTGCCAGCAGCTTAATGGGGGGTTCCCTCACTGAAGCTTTCTTT.

This clonotype was counted between two and nine times. The chain combines TRBV7-3 with TRBJ2-3; a weak D match, TRBD2 (6 bases). This CDR3 contains 17 residues. V gave up 2 bases and J gave up 6 bases, with 21 bases separating them. Germline CDR1 and CDR2: SGHTA and FQGTGA. CDR3 amino acids: CASSLPFAEGPCDTQYF. The DNA of the CDR3 is TGTGCCAGCAGCTTACCCTTTGCGGAGGGGCCTTGTGATACGCAGTATTTT.

This chain joins TRBV5-1 and TRBJ1-6; perhaps TRBD1 as D (5 bases). CDR3 size: 15 residues. Trimming stripped 4 bases from V and 7 bases from J, with 15 bases between. The germline CDR1 and CDR2 sequences are SGHRS and YFSETQ. This CDR3 reads CASSPGPGLNSPLHF. The CDR3 DNA reads as TGCGCCAGCAGCCCTGGGCCAGGGCTGAATTCACCCCTCCACTTT.

This clonotype was seen a few times. This chain links TRBV11-2 with TRBJ2-5; 7 bases fit TRBD2. Per the germline V gene, CDR1 is SGHAT and CDR2 is FQNNGV. V lost 6 bases to trimming and J lost 5 bases; unmatched junction nucleotides: 9. This CDR3 has 14 residues. DNA for the CDR3: TGTGCCAGCAGTCCTAGCGGAGTGCGGGAGACCCAGTACTTC. Protein product: CASSPSGVRETQYF.

This clonotype has more than one count but fewer than ten. This chain uses TRBV2 with TRBJ1-6; 7 bases agree with TRBD1. V dropped 7 bases and J dropped 5; count of bases not matched to a gene: 5. This CDR3 spans 14 amino acids. Germline CDR1 SNHLY, CDR2 FYNNEI. The CDR3 reads CASKGDRDNSPLHF. The CDR3 DNA is TGTGCCAGCAAAGGAGACAGGGATAATTCACCCCTCCACTTT. The full variable domain, completed using reference TRBV2 and TRBJ1-6, is EPEVTQTPSHQVTQMGQEVILRCVPISNHLYFYWYRQILGQKVEFLVSFYNNEISEKSEIFDDQFSVERPDGSNFTLKIRSTKLEDSAMYFCASKGDRDNSPLHFGNGTRLTVT.

The V call is TRBV6-1, the J call TRBJ1-6, with D unclear. Germline V gene lookup returns CDR1 MNHNS and CDR2 SASEGT. The CDR3 is made up of 15 amino acids. With 10 bases removed from V and 0 bases from J, the gap between germline ends came to 13 bases. DNA for the CDR3: TGTGCCACTTACGAGAGGAGCTCCTATAATTCACCCCTCCACTTT. Protein product: CATYERSSYNSPLHF.

This clonotype has just a few counts. This sequence joins TRBV20-1 and TRBJ2-1, with D possibly being TRBD2 (6 bases). The CDR3 has 13 amino acids. Looked up from germline, CDR1 is DFQATT and CDR2 is SNEGSKA (reference sequence). Trimming removed 5 bases at V and 6 bases at J, with 14 bases between. CDR3 in DNA: TGCAGTGCTTCCCCGGGGGTTGTCAATGAGCAGTTCTTC. It yields the protein CSASPGVVNEQFF.